The 28 T cell receptor beta chains in this list originate from one sample, sequenced in a study of blood T cell repertoires in COVID-19. This table comes from immunoSEQ multiplex PCR, and its TCRdb copy is limited to in-frame clones, with some not included. The sample consists of hundreds of thousands of clones, around 83% of them appearing once. Material: peripheral blood. These TCRs come from a woman aged 50 to 60 with acute or convalescent COVID-19.

V is TRBV28 and J is TRBJ2-7, with no clear D. This CDR3 contains 12 residues. CDR1 and CDR2 from the germline V gene are MDHEN and SYDVKM. V shed 4 bases and J shed 1 base, with 5 bases lying between them. The DNA of the CDR3 is TGTGCCAGCAGTTGGAGTTCCTACGAGCAGTACTTC. It is translated as CASSWSSYEQYF.

This clone was observed a single time. The V and J genes are TRBV12-3 or TRBV12-4 and TRBJ1-6; D remains ambiguous. V was clipped by 8 bases and J by 9 bases, with 14 bases between them. The CDR3 extends over 13 amino acids. This chain's CDR3 is CASAGGLGSPLHF. The CDR3 nucleotides read TGTGCCAGCGCGGGAGGGTTGGGTTCACCCCTCCACTTT.

As to this clone: One junction end does not reproduce the germline sequence, and a read error may be involved. The same CDR3 also results from other DNA sequences found in this sample. The gene calls are TRBV15 and TRBJ2-7, with a weak D call TRBD2 (5 bases). Germline CDR1 LNHNV, CDR2 YYDKDF (reference sequence). The CDR3 extends over 13 amino acids. The CDR3 loop reads CATSRGSRYEQYF. The CDR3 region has the DNA TGTGCCACCAGTAGAGGGAGTAGGTACGAGCAGTACTTC.

This rearrangement joins TRBV4-2 to TRBJ2-3; TRBD2 matches at 7 bases. From germline, CDR1 is LGHNA and CDR2 YNFKEQ. This CDR3 comprises 16 residues. Trimming cost V 1 base and J 6 bases; bases outside gene matches: 10. The CDR3 spells CASSQGSSGVGDTQYF. The DNA of the CDR3 is TGTGCCAGCAGCCAAGGGTCTAGCGGAGTCGGGGATACGCAGTATTTT.

This chain's CDR3 is CASSYGAGTGAIQPQHF. The CDR3 DNA sequence: TGTGCCAGCAGTTATGGCGCCGGGACAGGTGCTATTCAGCCCCAGCATTTT. The chain joins TRBV28 to TRBJ1-5, with TRBD1 matching 8 bases. V shed 4 bases, J shed 6 bases, and the junction held 14 bases outside the gene matches. CDR3 length: 17 amino acids. CDR1 is MDHEN and CDR2 is SYDVKM in the germline V gene.

The gene calls are TRBV3-1 (or the pseudogene TRBV3-2) and TRBJ1-2, with 8 nucleotides matching TRBD1. V lost 3 bases, J lost 4 bases, and 10 bases stayed unmatched. CDR1 LGHDT and CDR2 YNNKEL come from the germline V gene (reference sequence). The CDR3 spans 16 residues. CDR3 nucleotides: TGTGCCAGCAGCCAGGACAGGGTCGCCGACATCTATGGCTACACCTTC. Its translation: CASSQDRVADIYGYTF.

V usage is TRBV5-1 and J usage is TRBJ2-1; 7 nucleotides align to TRBD2. Germline V CDR1 and CDR2: SGHRS, YFSETQ. V was clipped by 1 base and J by 4 bases; unmatched bases: 2. The CDR3 extends over 14 amino acids. In DNA form, the CDR3 reads TGCGCCAGCAGCTTGCAAGCGGGATACAATGAGCAGTTCTTC. Protein sequence: CASSLQAGYNEQFF.

This clone showed up just once. This chain uses TRBV29-1 with TRBJ2-2, with 12 bases identical to TRBD1. CDR3 length: 18 residues. The germline V gene encodes CDR1 SQVTM and CDR2 ANQGSEA. V lost 7 bases, J lost 4 bases, and 16 bases stayed unmatched. CDR3 nucleotides: TGCAGCGCAGGGACAGGGGGCCTCGGCGGGGCCCTCACCGGGGAGCTGTTTTTT. This codes for CSAGTGGLGGALTGELFF.

The V gene is TRBV5-1, the J gene TRBJ2-1; D might be TRBD2 (6 bases). The germline V and J ends were trimmed by 0 bases and 3 bases, with 10 bases remaining between them. The germline CDR1 and CDR2 sequences are SGHRS and YFSETQ. The CDR3 has 15 residues. In DNA, the CDR3 is TGCGCCAGCAGCTTGGAGGGCGGGAACTACAATGAGCAGTTCTTC. Its translation: CASSLEGGNYNEQFF.

The table lists this clone with a count of one. The rearrangement joins TRBV12-5 to TRBJ2-1, with TRBD1 matching over 11 bases. The CDR3 length is 17 residues. Germline loops: CDR1 LGHNT, CDR2 FRNRAP. Trimming took 2 bases from V and 4 from J; bases not matched to a gene: 7. CDR3 protein: CASGLPPGTGGYNEQFF. The CDR3 bases are TGTGCTAGTGGTTTGCCCCCCGGGACAGGGGGTTACAATGAGCAGTTCTTC. Complete variable domain (other parts from reference TRBV12-5 and TRBJ2-1): DARVTQTPRHKVTEMGQEVTMRCQPILGHNTVFWYRQTMMQGLELLAYFRNRAPLDDSGMPKDRFSAEMPDATLATLKIQPSEPRDSAVYFCASGLPPGTGGYNEQFFGPGTRLTVL.

The chain links TRBV10-3 to TRBJ2-2; D is perhaps TRBD1 (5 bases). Germline V gene lookup returns CDR1 ENHRY and CDR2 SYGVKD. V lost 8 bases and J lost 0, with 16 bases in between. CDR3 length: 16 residues. This CDR3 reads CAIGLTVVANTGELFF. CDR3 sequence (DNA): TGTGCCATCGGGTTGACAGTCGTTGCGAACACCGGGGAGCTGTTTTTT.

This chain connects TRBV27 to TRBJ1-6; 8 positions match TRBD1. The CDR3 is 17 residues long. The V gene's germline CDR1 is MNHEY and CDR2 SMNVEV (reference sequence). With V trimmed by 4 bases and J by 8 bases, 13 bases remained unmatched. CDR3: CASSYKQGVGWDSPLHF. In DNA, the CDR3 is TGTGCCAGCAGTTACAAACAGGGGGTAGGATGGGATTCACCCCTCCACTTT.

The chain links TRBV5-1 to TRBJ1-4; 9 bases are shared with TRBD1. The germline V gene encodes CDR1 SGHRS and CDR2 YFSETQ. CDR3 size: 14 residues. V shed 3 bases, J shed 6 bases, and the junction held 3 bases outside the gene matches. The CDR3 reads CASSWDREDEKLFF. DNA for the CDR3: TGCGCCAGCAGCTGGGACAGGGAAGATGAAAAACTGTTTTTT. The full variable domain, in which reference TRBV5-1 and TRBJ1-4 provide the parts outside the CDR3, is KAGVTQTPRYLIKTRGQQVTLSCSPISGHRSVSWYQQTPGQGLQFLFEYFSETQRNKGNFPGRFSGRQFSNSRSEMNVSTLELGDSALYLCASSWDREDEKLFFGSGTQLSVL.

The V call is TRBV5-6, the J call TRBJ2-3, with 8 nucleotides matching TRBD2. The CDR3 covers 14 residues. CDR1 is SGHDT and CDR2 is YYEEEE in the germline V gene. J lost 6 bases, V lost 3 bases, and 6 bases had no gene match. CDR3 coding DNA: TGTGCCAGCAGCTCTAGCGGGTCAGGGGATACGCAGTATTTT. It codes for CASSSSGSGDTQYF.

The V and J genes are TRBV9 and TRBJ2-1; TRBD1 matches 8 bases. After removal of 3 bases from V and 5 bases from J, the junction contained 10 bases not matched to a gene. The CDR3 sequence is 16 residues long. Germline CDR1 SGDLS, CDR2 YYNGEE. CDR3 amino acids: CASSGPGGPIDNEQFF. CDR3 in DNA: TGTGCCAGCAGCGGGCCAGGGGGCCCTATCGACAATGAGCAGTTCTTC.

The chain couples TRBV6-1 to TRBJ1-2; 7 positions match TRBD1. Germline CDR1 is MNHNS and CDR2 is SASEGT. The CDR3 totals 13 residues. The V segment lost 2 bases and the J segment 7 bases; nucleotides outside the gene matches: 4. The CDR3 nucleotides read TGTGCCAGCAGTGAAAGGAGGGACAGTGGCTACACCTTC. Translated, it gives CASSERRDSGYTF.

The rearrangement uses TRBV12-5 and TRBJ2-1; a weak D match, TRBD2 (6 bases). Germline CDR1 reads LGHNT; CDR2 reads FRNRAP. Trimming cost V 0 bases and J 10 bases, with 19 bases left between them. CDR3 size: 16 residues. CDR3 sequence (DNA): TGTGCTAGTGGTTTGGTATGGGACCGGGACTCTCGGGAGCAGTTCTTC. It translates to CASGLVWDRDSREQFF.

This clone has a single count. The rearrangement links TRBV4-1 to TRBJ2-5; D perhaps matches TRBD2 (5 bases). This CDR3 has 14 amino acids. Germline CDR1 and CDR2: MGHRA and YSYEKL. The V gene lost 1 base and the J gene lost 5 bases, with 11 bases spanning the gap. CDR3 nucleotide sequence: TGCGCCAGCAGCCAAGGCATGAGCGGCGAGACCCAGTACTTC. Translation gives CASSQGMSGETQYF.

The J gene is TRBJ1-2, the V gene TRBV3-1 (or the pseudogene TRBV3-2); no firm D call. CDR1 LGHDT and CDR2 YNNKEL come from the germline V gene (reference sequence). The CDR3 totals 16 residues. The ends were cut back, 1 base at V and 0 bases at J, with 12 bases in the middle. Here the CDR3 DNA reads TGTGCCAGCAGCCAAGGCCTCTCGGGAACTAACTATGGCTACACCTTC. This gives the protein CASSQGLSGTNYGYTF.

The rearrangement links TRBV10-2 to TRBJ1-5; the D gene is possibly TRBD1 (5 bases). Germline CDR1 and CDR2: WSHSY and SAAADI. This CDR3 contains 15 residues. V gave up 2 bases and J gave up 6 bases, with 14 bases separating them. CDR3 loop: CASSEGGGGRQPQHF. The CDR3 coding sequence is TGCGCCAGCAGTGAGGGGGGGGGAGGGCGTCAGCCCCAGCATTTT.

The V call is TRBV29-1, the J call TRBJ2-1, with D unresolved. The CDR3 totals 13 residues. V was cut by 4 bases and J by 1 base, with 8 bases left in between. CDR1 is SQVTM and CDR2 is ANQGSEA in the germline V gene. CDR3 sequence: CSVGFLSYNEQFF. The CDR3 DNA reads as TGCAGCGTTGGGTTCCTATCCTACAATGAGCAGTTCTTC.

The rearrangement links TRBV18 to TRBJ2-1, with 11 bases matching TRBD2. Per germline, CDR1 KGHSH and CDR2 LQKENI. CDR3 length equals 14 residues. V gave up 4 bases and J gave up 5 bases; unmatched junction bases: 1. CDR3: CASSRSGRDNEQFF. DNA for the CDR3: TGTGCCAGCTCACGTAGCGGGAGGGACAATGAGCAGTTCTTC.

V is TRBV5-6 and J is TRBJ1-5; D gene ambiguous. The V and J ends lost 1 base and 0 bases respectively, with 8 bases between them. The CDR3 spans 15 residues. The germline V gene encodes CDR1 SGHDT and CDR2 YYEEEE. The CDR3 loop is CASSLSTHSNQPQHF. The CDR3, as DNA: TGTGCCAGCAGCTTGTCGACTCATAGCAATCAGCCCCAGCATTTT.

J is TRBJ2-1 and V is TRBV19, with 11 bases fitting TRBD2. The CDR3 spans 16 residues. The V and J ends lost 4 bases and 3 bases, in that order; junction bases with no gene match: 5. Germline lookup yields CDR1 LNHDA and CDR2 SQIVND (reference sequence). This chain's CDR3 is CASSTTSGSVYNEQFF. The CDR3 region has the DNA TGTGCCAGTAGTACCACTAGCGGGAGCGTCTACAATGAGCAGTTCTTC. Full variable domain (remainder filled in from reference TRBV19 and TRBJ2-1): DGGITQSPKYLFRKEGQNVTLSCEQNLNHDAMYWYRQDPGQGLRLIYYSQIVNDFQKGDIAEGYSVSREKKESFPLTVTSAQKNPTAFYLCASSTTSGSVYNEQFFGPGTRLTVL.

The chain couples TRBV29-1 to TRBJ1-3; D unclear. V gave up 5 bases and J gave up 2 bases, with 16 bases separating them. The CDR3 extends over 15 amino acids. Germline-derived CDR1 and CDR2 are SQVTM and ANQGSEA. CDR3 DNA sequence: TGCAGCGTTCTCTCCACTTCGAGGACTGGAAACACCATATATTTT. Translating gives CSVLSTSRTGNTIYF.

J is TRBJ2-5 and V is TRBV27; the D gene is possibly TRBD2 (5 bases). The V end was cut by 5 bases, the J end by 5 bases, with 12 bases between. Looked up from germline, CDR1 is MNHEY and CDR2 is SMNVEV (reference sequence). The CDR3 runs to 13 residues. The CDR3 DNA sequence: TGTGCCAGCAGTCCCGAGTGGAGGGAGACCCAGTACTTC. Translating it yields CASSPEWRETQYF.

The chain recombines TRBV5-1 with TRBJ2-2; D is uncertain. The CDR3 runs 15 residues. V lost 1 base to trimming and J lost 0 bases, with 7 bases between them. Germline assignment: CDR1 SGHRS and CDR2 YFSETQ. The CDR3 DNA reads TGCGCCAGCAGCTTGCTATATGCGAACACCGGGGAGCTGTTTTTT. It translates to CASSLLYANTGELFF.

This chain joins TRBV30 and TRBJ1-1, with D possibly TRBD1 on 5 matching bases. This CDR3 contains 13 residues. Trimming pared 3 bases from V and 1 base from J, leaving 9 bases between. CDR1 and CDR2 (germline): GTSNPN, SVGIG (reference sequence). CDR3 nucleotide sequence: TGTGCCTGGAGGGAAGACAGGAACACTGAAGCTTTCTTT. As protein: CAWREDRNTEAFF.